This T cell receptor beta chain was observed in a study of siplizumab effects on memory and regulatory T cells. Study-level results: Confirmation was lacking for the suppressive function of proliferating Tregs derived from siplizumab cultures. Roughly 75-97% of proliferating clones (CD4+ or CD8+) could not be assigned a naive or memory phenotype.

Turning to this clone: Its specificity is not known.

Profiling relied on immunoSEQ multiplex PCR, and the TCRdb table lists in-frame clones only, not all of them. The sample has about 100,000 clones, 92% seen once; the top ten hold around 0.68%. Sequenced: Tregs sorted from blood. This receptor was taken from a human donor in good health.

In nucleotides, the CDR3 is TGTGCCAGCAGTTTACTTAGGGGGACAGGACTTTACAATGAGCAGTTCTTC. Residues: CASSLLRGTGLYNEQFF. The genes are TRBV27 and TRBJ2-1; 8 positions match TRBD1. The CDR3 is made up of 17 amino acids. V shed 2 bases, J shed 4 bases, and the junction held 10 bases outside the gene matches. Germline V gene data show CDR1 as MNHEY and CDR2 as SMNVEV (reference sequence).